A single sample gave rise to the 5 T cell receptor beta chains below, sequenced in a study of T-cell reconstitution after alpha-beta-depleted transplantation in children. The TCRbeta library incorporated unique molecular identifiers. TCRdb re-derived calls from the PCR reads in MiXCR, one entry per CDR3 protein. This sample has approximately 510,000 distinct CDR3 sequences, with around 19% found just once. Sample: PBMCs from the stem cell graft donor, taken from the stem cell graft. The receptors were gathered from a human donor who donated a stem cell graft to a child with acute lymphoblastic leukemia.

The chain has TRBV12-3 or TRBV12-4 and TRBJ2-4; D call uncertain. Trimming shortened V by 5 bases and J by 1 base, and 15 bases separated the two germline ends. The CDR3 runs to 16 residues. In nucleotides, the CDR3 is TGTGCCAGCAGTCGCTGGGGTGAGAAGGCCAAAAACATTCAGTACTTC. It codes for CASSRWGEKAKNIQYF.

The chain recombines TRBV7-9 with TRBJ1-3; maybe TRBD1 (6 bases). The CDR3 runs to 16 residues. V dropped 3 bases and J dropped 2 bases, with 14 bases sitting between them. In germline, CDR1 is SEHNR, CDR2 FQNEAQ (reference sequence). CDR3 sequence: CASSFWDISTGNTIYF. Here the CDR3 DNA reads TGTGCCAGCAGCTTTTGGGACATCTCAACTGGAAACACCATATATTTT. The complete variable domain, with remaining parts taken from reference TRBV7-9 and TRBJ1-3, reads DTGVSQNPRHKITKRGQNVTFRCDPISEHNRLYWYRQTLGQGPEFLTYFQNEAQLEKSRLLSDRFSAERPKGSFSTLEIQRTEQGDSAMYLCASSFWDISTGNTIYFGEGSWLTVV.

Points on this clonotype: One end of the junction varies from germline; a read error may be responsible. The rearrangement joins TRBV12-3 or TRBV12-4 to TRBJ2-6; tentatively, D is TRBD1 (5 bases). The CDR3 spans 19 residues. CDR3 residues: CASKWKPGSPHSGANVLAF. CDR3 in DNA: TGTGCCAGCAAATGGAAACCAGGTTCCCCCCACTCTGGGGCCAACGTCCTGGCTTTC.

This clonotype came up a few times. The rearrangement uses TRBV5-1 and TRBJ1-3; D gene uncertain. The CDR3 runs 15 residues. V lost 0 bases and J lost 3, with 10 bases in between. Looked up from germline, CDR1 is SGHRS and CDR2 is YFSETQ. CDR3 region: CASSLDSGGGNTIYF. CDR3 in DNA: TGCGCCAGCAGCTTGGACAGCGGTGGTGGAAACACCATATATTTT.

The V gene is TRBV20-1, the J gene TRBJ2-7; D unclear. This CDR3 has 13 residues. Germline V gene sequence: CDR1 DFQATT, CDR2 SNEGSKA (reference sequence). Trimming left V 3 bases short and J 0 bases short, with 9 bases between. The CDR3 loop is CSARPLSSYEQYF. The CDR3 nucleotides are TGCAGTGCTAGGCCCTTGAGCTCCTACGAGCAGTACTTC.